The entry below describes one T cell receptor beta chain. Its antigen is still unknown. The data are from a study of cytomegalovirus exposure and HLA in healthy donors. Overall study results and limits: It was taken for granted in presence/absence analyses that sequencing depth across donors was roughly uniform.

Germline V gene sequence: CDR1 MNHNS, CDR2 SASEGT. Trimming stripped 1 base from V and 3 bases from J, with 7 bases between. The CDR3 sequence is 14 residues long. The primer mix had 60 Vbeta and 13 Jbeta primers. The table came from immunoSEQ multiplex PCR; TCRdb's copy has only in-frame clones and leaves some out. Among under 200,000 clones listed, roughly 80% were seen once. The chain uses TRBV6-1 and TRBJ2-1; D not resolved. Sequencing was done on a sample of PBMCs. The clonotype was recovered from a man aged 30-40 years in good health and CMV-seronegative. DNA for the CDR3: TGTGCCAGCAGTGAAGAGTTCTACTACAATGAGCAGTTCTTC. Translating gives CASSEEFYYNEQFF.